The 7 T cell receptor beta chains in this list originate from one sample, sequenced in a study of somatic mutations in cytotoxic T cells in rheumatoid arthritis. TCRdb's copy holds only in-frame clones and misses some; the assay was immunoSEQ multiplex PCR. This table holds 2,000 to 3,000 clones, roughly 80% found once. The sample consisted of CD8+ T cells sorted from blood. Receptor source: a man aged 60-69 years with rheumatoid arthritis.

This sequence joins TRBV7-8 and TRBJ1-1; tentatively, D is TRBD1 (6 bases). CDR1 SGHVS and CDR2 FQNEAQ come from the germline V gene. V gave up 1 base and J gave up 5 bases, with 11 bases separating them. CDR3 length equals 14 residues. For the CDR3, the DNA is TGTGCCAGCAGCTTAGGTTATACAGGGACTGAAGCTTTCTTT. Translation gives CASSLGYTGTEAFF.

As for this clone: Mismatch with germline at one junction end may stem from a read error. In the same sample, other DNA sequences code for this CDR3. This chain joins TRBV5-6 and TRBJ1-6; D might be TRBD1 (6 bases). The CDR3 is 17 residues long. Looked up from germline, CDR1 is SGHDT and CDR2 is YYEEEE. CDR3 in amino acids: CASTEERSRGYNSPLHF. CDR3 in DNA: TGTGCCAGCACCGAGGAGAGGAGCAGGGGTTATAATTCCCCCCTCCACTTT. Filled out from reference TRBV5-6 and TRBJ1-6, the complete variable domain reads DAGVTQSPTHLIKTRGQQVTLRCSPKSGHDTVSWYQQALGQGPQFIFQYYEEEERQRGNFPDRFSGHQFPNYSSELNVNALLLGDSALYLCASTEERSRGYNSPLHFGNGTRLTVT.

The chain combines TRBV9 with TRBJ1-1; D call uncertain. Germline V gene sequence: CDR1 SGDLS, CDR2 YYNGEE. Trimming removed 4 bases at V and 1 base at J, with 8 bases between. The CDR3 covers 13 residues. CDR3 loop: CASSLRGNTEAFF. In nucleotides, the CDR3 is TGTGCCAGCAGCCTCAGAGGGAACACTGAAGCTTTCTTT.

The gene calls are TRBV4-2 and TRBJ2-1, with TRBD2 identical over 13 bases. Germline V gives CDR1 LGHNA, CDR2 YNFKEQ. The CDR3 spans 16 residues. V lost 0 bases and J lost 8; bases outside the gene matches: 4. CDR3 in DNA: TGTGCCAGCAGCCAAGAAGGGACTAGCGGGGTTTATGAGCAGTTCTTC. Its translation is CASSQEGTSGVYEQFF.

The rearrangement links TRBV27 to TRBJ1-1, with 10 positions matching TRBD1. V shed 3 bases and J 10 bases; nucleotides not matched to a gene: 5. Per germline, CDR1 MNHEY and CDR2 SMNVEV (reference sequence). The CDR3 is 13 residues long. This CDR3 reads CASSLTGGAGAFF. The CDR3 DNA sequence: TGTGCCAGCAGTTTGACAGGGGGCGCCGGAGCTTTCTTT.

On this clone: Germline is not matched at one junction end, which may reflect a read error. This chain connects TRBV30 to TRBJ2-3, with D perhaps TRBD2 (5 bases). The CDR3 has 15 amino acids. From germline, CDR1 is GTSNPN and CDR2 SVGIG (reference sequence). The CDR3 protein is CAWSGPAVSTNTQYF. CDR3 coding DNA: TGTGCCTGGAGTGGCCCAGCGGTGAGCACAAATACGCAGTATTTT.

The chain uses TRBV13 and TRBJ2-1; D is perhaps TRBD2 (6 bases). CDR1 and CDR2 from the germline V gene are PRHDT and FYEKMQ (reference sequence). Trimming left V 4 bases short and J 10 bases short, with 17 bases between. The CDR3 totals 14 residues. The chain's CDR3 is CASSSYTLAWEQFF. CDR3 bases: TGTGCCAGCAGCTCATACACCCTAGCGTGGGAGCAGTTCTTC.